The source of this T cell receptor beta chain is a study of human T cells and chemical hapten exposure. Study overall: On about 2 cm by about 2 cm of upper inner arm skin, sensitization was performed with 2% DPC.

General observations from the study: TCRs exceeding a frequency of 1 in 1000 stayed unchanged under DPC sensitization. Expanded TCRs made up significantly more big CDR3 similarity clusters than controls did.

This clonotype was seen a handful of times. The antigen is not known. The CDR3 spans 10 residues. The V gene's germline CDR1 is DFQATT and CDR2 SNEGSKA (reference sequence). V lost 5 bases and J lost 4, with 6 bases in between. Time point defined: patch test 3, about 24 weeks after DPC sensitization. Described treatment: therapeutic diphenylcyclopropenone sensitization with weekly scalp DPC. Participating donors were patients with alopecia, aged 18 to 70 years, considered appropriate candidates for DPC. One entry per CDR3 protein, called by TCRdb with MiXCR from the RACE reads. The sample has 100,000 or so distinct CDR3 sequences, less than 40% seen once; the top ten hold less than 3%.

The chain is built from TRBV20-1 and TRBJ2-7; D is undetermined. Here the sequenced sample was whole blood, taken in connection with sensitization to the hapten diphenylcyclopropenone (DPC). This TCR derives from a man in his forties with alopecia areata. Some clones in this sample may be carry-over from other donors' samples. The CDR3 here is CSAPFYEQYF. DNA of the CDR3: TGCAGTGCTCCCTTTTACGAGCAGTACTTC.